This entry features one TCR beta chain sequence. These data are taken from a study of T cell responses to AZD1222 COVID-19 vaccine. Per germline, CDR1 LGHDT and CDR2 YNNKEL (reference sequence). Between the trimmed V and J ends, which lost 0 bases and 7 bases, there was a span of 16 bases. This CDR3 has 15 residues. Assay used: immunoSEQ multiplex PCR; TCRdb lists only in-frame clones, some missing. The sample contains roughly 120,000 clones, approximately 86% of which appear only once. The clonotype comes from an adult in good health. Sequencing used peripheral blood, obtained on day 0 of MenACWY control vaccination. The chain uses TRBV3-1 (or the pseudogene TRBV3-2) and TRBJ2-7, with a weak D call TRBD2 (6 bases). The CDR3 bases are TGTGCCAGCAGCCAAGAAGCAGCGGGTTTCCGGGAGCAGTACTTC. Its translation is CASSQEAAGFREQYF.